The 18 T cell receptor beta chains presented below share a single source sample, sequenced in a study of shared clonotypes between healthy human individuals. Naivety among CD8 cells was defined by CD45RO negativity and positive CCR7 selection, thereby excluding terminally differentiated effector memory CD45RA+ cells. The assay was immunoSEQ multiplex PCR, and TCRdb's table has in-frame clones only and misses some. Of around 2.1 million clones in the sample, approximately 94% were seen once. Sequencing was carried out using naive CD8+ T cells from PBMCs. The receptors come from a man aged 18 to 30 in good health. Some clones in this sample may be carry-over from other donors' samples.

The J gene is TRBJ2-5, the V gene TRBV7-9, with a weak D call TRBD2 (5 bases). Germline assignment: CDR1 SEHNR and CDR2 FQNEAQ (reference sequence). The V gene lost 8 bases and the J gene lost 1 base, with 17 bases spanning the gap. This CDR3 is 15 amino acids long. The CDR3 DNA follows: TGTGCCAGCGCCCCGGCGAGGGAACCCCAAGAGACCCAGTACTTC. Translation: CASAPAREPQETQYF.

The chain uses TRBV28 and TRBJ2-3, with 11 nucleotides matching TRBD2. The germline V gene encodes CDR1 MDHEN and CDR2 SYDVKM. This CDR3 contains 15 residues. Unmatched junction bases numbered 6, after V lost 5 bases and J lost 5 bases. This chain's CDR3 is CASSPLAGAVDTQYF. The CDR3 nucleotides read TGTGCCAGCAGTCCACTAGCGGGAGCGGTAGATACGCAGTATTTT.

This rearrangement joins TRBV28 to TRBJ2-7; 7 bases are a match to TRBD1. The CDR3 is 15 amino acids. Looked up from germline, CDR1 is MDHEN and CDR2 is SYDVKM. The V segment lost 5 bases and the J segment 2 bases; nucleotides outside the gene matches: 9. The CDR3 nucleotides are TGTGCCAGCAGTGAGGGGGCAGGGGAAACCTACGAGCAGTACTTC. Translating gives CASSEGAGETYEQYF.

The chain carries TRBV5-1 and TRBJ2-2, with TRBD2 identical over 7 bases. V trimming: 4 bases; J trimming: 2 bases; junction bases outside the gene matches: 11. This CDR3 has 17 residues. CDR1 is SGHRS, CDR2 YFSETQ, per germline. CDR3 residues: CASSPTLGGRNTGELFF. The CDR3 DNA follows: TGCGCCAGCAGCCCGACTTTGGGCGGGAGAAACACCGGGGAGCTGTTTTTT.

The chain's CDR3 is CASSLPVQGRRTDTQYF. DNA for the CDR3: TGTGCCAGCAGTTTACCCGTGCAGGGACGGCGCACAGATACGCAGTATTTT. The V and J genes are TRBV28 and TRBJ2-3, with D perhaps matching TRBD1 or TRBD2 (5 bases each). CDR1 is MDHEN, CDR2 SYDVKM, per germline. Trimming removed 2 bases from V and 1 base from J, with 16 bases in between. This CDR3 comprises 17 residues.

V usage is TRBV7-9 and J usage is TRBJ2-3; D not certain. Per the germline V gene, CDR1 is SEHNR and CDR2 is FQNEAQ (reference sequence). Trimming removed 1 base at V and 5 bases at J, with 10 bases between. This CDR3 spans 14 amino acids. CDR3 coding DNA: TGTGCCAGCAGCTTAGATAGGTCCGTAGATACGCAGTATTTT. It specifies CASSLDRSVDTQYF.

This clone was detected a few times. The V gene is TRBV9, the J gene TRBJ1-4, with TRBD1 as a possible D gene (6 bases). CDR1 and CDR2 (germline): SGDLS, YYNGEE. This CDR3 has 14 amino acids. V was clipped by 6 bases and J by 5 bases, with 14 bases between them. The CDR3 reads CASTAGGLNEKLFF. In DNA, the CDR3 is TGTGCCAGCACCGCTGGGGGGCTAAATGAAAAACTGTTTTTT.

Only one count was recorded for this clone. The chain recombines TRBV6-5 with TRBJ2-7; no clear D. V gave up 2 bases and J gave up 4 bases, with 9 bases separating them. CDR1 is MNHEY, CDR2 SVGAGI, per germline. The CDR3 contains 13 residues. The chain's CDR3 is CASSYEAGYEQYF. The CDR3 DNA sequence: TGTGCCAGCAGTTACGAGGCAGGATACGAGCAGTACTTC.

This chain links TRBV6-5 with TRBJ2-7, with 7 nucleotides matching TRBD2. The CDR3 loop spans 14 amino acids. After removal of 9 bases from V and 1 base from J, the junction contained 9 bases not matched to a gene. CDR1 is MNHEY and CDR2 is SVGAGI in the germline V gene. The CDR3 protein is CARSVLGGSYEQYF. The CDR3 DNA reads TGTGCCAGAAGCGTCTTGGGAGGGTCCTACGAGCAGTACTTC.

J is TRBJ2-2 and V is TRBV7-9; 7 bases align to TRBD2. The V and J ends lost 5 bases and 2 bases, in that order; junction bases with no gene match: 8. The CDR3 is made up of 16 amino acids. Germline lookup yields CDR1 SEHNR and CDR2 FQNEAQ (reference sequence). The CDR3 spells CASSNLAGRNTGELFF. In nucleotides, the CDR3 is TGTGCCAGCAGCAATTTAGCGGGTAGAAACACCGGGGAGCTGTTTTTT.

The chain couples TRBV19 to TRBJ1-2, with D tentatively TRBD1 (5 bases). Per germline, CDR1 LNHDA and CDR2 SQIVND (reference sequence). V lost 7 bases to trimming and J lost 4 bases, with 19 bases between them. The CDR3 totals 15 residues. In nucleotides, the CDR3 is TGTGCCAGTACCCCGGGACCCAACCTGGGCTATGGCTACACCTTC. It specifies CASTPGPNLGYGYTF.

The chain recombines TRBV7-8 with TRBJ2-1, with a tentative D call TRBD2 (6 bases). The CDR3 has 16 residues. Germline loops: CDR1 SGHVS, CDR2 FQNEAQ. The germline V and J ends were trimmed by 1 base and 7 bases, with 17 bases remaining between them. The CDR3 coding sequence is TGTGCCAGCAGCTTAGTTTATGGGGGAGGTGGGAATGAGCAGTTCTTC. This sequence encodes CASSLVYGGGGNEQFF. Complete variable domain (other parts from reference TRBV7-8 and TRBJ2-1): GAGVSQSPRYKVAKRGQDVALRCDPISGHVSLFWYQQALGQGPEFLTYFQNEAQLDKSGLPSDRFFAERPEGSVSTLKIQRTQQEDSAVYLCASSLVYGGGGNEQFFGPGTRLTVL.

The chain has TRBV4-1 and TRBJ2-5, with no clear D. Trimming removed 0 bases from V and 4 bases from J, with 12 bases in between. This CDR3 is built from 15 residues. Per germline, CDR1 MGHRA and CDR2 YSYEKL. The CDR3 protein is CASSQELRPRETQYF. The CDR3 nucleotides read TGCGCCAGCAGCCAAGAGCTACGGCCCCGAGAGACCCAGTACTTC.

Remarks on this clone: This sample includes further DNA sequences coding for the same CDR3. This sequence joins TRBV19 and TRBJ2-1; 8 bases fit TRBD2. Trimming took 4 bases from V and 2 from J; bases not matched to a gene: 4. This CDR3 has 15 amino acids. In germline, CDR1 is LNHDA, CDR2 SQIVND (reference sequence). CDR3 amino acids: CASSTLAGAYNEQFF. The CDR3 DNA reads TGTGCCAGTAGTACCCTAGCGGGTGCCTACAATGAGCAGTTCTTC.

The chain links TRBV27 to TRBJ2-7; D is unresolved. V lost 6 bases to trimming and J lost 2 bases, with 8 bases between them. CDR3 length: 12 amino acids. From germline, CDR1 is MNHEY and CDR2 SMNVEV (reference sequence). CDR3 residues: CASSNHPYEQYF. CDR3 coding DNA: TGTGCCAGCAGCAACCATCCCTACGAGCAGTACTTC.

J is TRBJ2-1 and V is TRBV19; 11 bases match TRBD2. V shed 8 bases and J 5 bases; nucleotides not matched to a gene: 5. Germline CDR1 and CDR2: LNHDA and SQIVND (reference sequence). The CDR3 runs 14 residues. The CDR3 reads CASRGTSGNNEQFF. In nucleotides, the CDR3 is TGTGCCAGTCGAGGGACTAGCGGAAACAATGAGCAGTTCTTC. Together with reference TRBV19 and TRBJ2-1, the CDR3 gives the full variable domain: DGGITQSPKYLFRKEGQNVTLSCEQNLNHDAMYWYRQDPGQGLRLIYYSQIVNDFQKGDIAEGYSVSREKKESFPLTVTSAQKNPTAFYLCASRGTSGNNEQFFGPGTRLTVL.

This sequence joins TRBV19 and TRBJ1-2; D is perhaps TRBD1 (5 bases). The germline CDR1 and CDR2 sequences are LNHDA and SQIVND (reference sequence). The V and J ends lost 4 bases and 8 bases respectively, with 23 bases between them. The CDR3 sequence is 16 residues long. For the CDR3, the DNA is TGTGCCAGTAGTACCCCCGGGAGGGGTTTGGAAGAAGGCTACACCTTC. This gives the protein CASSTPGRGLEEGYTF.

Remarks on this clone: No DNA is shown, since the ends of the CDR3 on it are uncertain; the CDR3 is the one TCRdb lists. The chain couples TRBV28 to TRBJ1-1. The CDR3 is made up of 15 amino acids, end residues included. The germline V gene has CDR1 MDHEN and CDR2 SYDVKM. This chain's CDR3 is CASLSLRAGNTEAFF.